These 29 T cell receptor beta chains were all obtained from the same sample, sequenced in a study of low-dose radiotherapy and immunotherapy resistance in tumors. Time point specified: before trial treatment. TRAV- and TRBV-specific primers were used for first-strand cDNA, which covered alpha and beta chains. With a constant-region primer and a V-primer adapter, TCRs were subjected to 20 PCR cycles of amplification. MiXCR, applied by TCRdb to the reads, yields one record per CDR3 protein. The sample includes some 82,000 distinct CDR3 sequences, 18% of them seen just once. The sequencing used PBMCs, collected before treatment. The receptors derive from a male donor with prostate cancer.

Regarding this clonotype: With only one base between it and a far larger clone, this is likely a read error. The J gene is TRBJ2-7, the V gene TRBV3-1; D is possibly TRBD2 (6 bases). Trimming cost V 1 base and J 7 bases, with 23 bases left between them. Germline CDR1 reads LGHDT; CDR2 reads YNNKEL (reference sequence). The CDR3 spans 17 residues. Here the CDR3 DNA reads TGTGCCAGCAGCCAAGCTCCGCTAGCGAGCGACTACAATGAGCAGTACTTC. This codes for CASSQAPLASDYNEQYF.

This clonotype was seen repeatedly, ten times or more. V usage is TRBV23-1 and J usage is TRBJ2-7, with D possibly TRBD2 on 5 matching bases. TRBV23-1 is an open reading frame, and its role is uncertain. The V gene lost 4 bases and the J gene lost 4 bases, with 32 bases spanning the gap. CDR3 length: 20 amino acids. CDR3 sequence: CASSPLRDPGSTAGGYEQYF. CDR3 in DNA: TGCGCCAGCAGTCCGCTTCGCGACCCAGGATCTACGGCGGGCGGGTACGAGCAGTACTTC.

This clonotype was seen many times. This chain connects TRBV20-1 to TRBJ2-3, with 14 bases that match TRBD2. Germline V gene sequence: CDR1 DFQATT, CDR2 SNEGSKA (reference sequence). The CDR3 is 16 residues long. Trimming took 6 bases from V and 2 from J; bases not matched to a gene: 7. This CDR3 reads CSASGLAGVNTDTQYF. CDR3 coding DNA: TGCAGTGCCTCGGGACTAGCGGGAGTAAACACAGATACGCAGTATTTT.

This clonotype has at least ten counts. The chain is built from TRBV20-1 and TRBJ2-7; D is ambiguous. The CDR3 consists of 12 residues. From germline, CDR1 is DFQATT and CDR2 SNEGSKA (reference sequence). V was shortened by 1 base and J by 3 bases, with 7 bases between the two germline ends. CDR3 DNA: TGCAGTGCTAGAGTGTCTGACTACGAGCAGTACTTC. Its protein is CSARVSDYEQYF.

This clonotype came up many times. The rearrangement joins TRBV7-9 to TRBJ1-1, with 9 positions matching TRBD1. CDR1 is SEHNR, CDR2 FQNEAQ, per germline (reference sequence). V was clipped by 0 bases and J by 6 bases; unmatched bases: 5. The CDR3 has 15 residues. The CDR3 sequence is CASSLAVQGASEAFF. CDR3 sequence (DNA): TGTGCCAGCAGCTTAGCCGTACAGGGGGCCTCTGAAGCTTTCTTT.

This clonotype was seen at least ten times. This sequence joins TRBV20-1 and TRBJ2-1; no clear D. This CDR3 comprises 13 residues. Germline V gene lookup returns CDR1 DFQATT and CDR2 SNEGSKA (reference sequence). V lost 3 bases and J 5 bases, leaving 11 bases between the germline ends. CDR3 residues: CSASSDTDNEQFF. DNA of the CDR3: TGCAGTGCTAGTTCCGACACTGACAATGAGCAGTTCTTC.

Comment on this clonotype: A single base is all that separates this from a far larger clone, so a read error is likely. The chain joins TRBV4-3 to TRBJ2-7; TRBD2 matches 11 bases. Germline V gives CDR1 LGHNA, CDR2 YSLEER. This CDR3 contains 17 residues. V was pared by 0 bases and J by 7 bases, with 11 bases of the junction left unmatched. DNA of the CDR3: TGCGCCAGCAGCCAAGACGCTAGCGGGGGGCTGTACAATGAGCAGTACTTC. Its translation: CASSQDASGGLYNEQYF.

This clonotype came up many times. The gene calls are TRBV4-2 and TRBJ2-2; the D is unclear. The CDR3 spans 13 residues. The germline V and J ends were trimmed by 4 bases and 1 base, with 4 bases remaining between them. Germline V gene lookup returns CDR1 LGHNA and CDR2 YNFKEQ. Written as DNA, the CDR3 is TGTGCCAGCAGCCGGGGGAACACCGGGGAGCTGTTTTTT. Residues: CASSRGNTGELFF.

This clonotype occurred many times. The chain has TRBV28 and TRBJ2-7; no firm D call. The CDR3 loop spans 17 amino acids. With 4 bases removed from V and 2 bases from J, the gap between germline ends came to 21 bases. CDR1 and CDR2 from the germline V gene are MDHEN and SYDVKM. The CDR3 DNA reads TGTGCCAGCAGTTCCCCATCGGACCAGACCAGGCCCTACGAGCAGTACTTC. Its protein is CASSSPSDQTRPYEQYF.

The count of this clonotype is one. Just one base apart from a much larger clone, this may be a read error. The chain is built from TRBV20-1 and TRBJ2-7; 7 bases match TRBD2. The CDR3 covers 13 residues. CDR1 and CDR2 from the germline V gene are DFQATT and SNEGSKA (reference sequence). The trim removed 4 bases at V and 3 bases at J, leaving 6 bases unmatched. In DNA form, the CDR3 reads TGCAGTGCTATCCGGGACTACATCTACGAGCAGTACTTC. Protein: CSAIRDYIYEQYF.

V is TRBV5-1 and J is TRBJ2-7; 11 nucleotides agree with TRBD2. Germline values: CDR1 SGHRS, CDR2 YFSETQ. This CDR3 spans 15 amino acids. Unmatched junction bases numbered 6, after V lost 4 bases and J lost 3 bases. This CDR3 is CASSPTSGSFYEQYF. CDR3 nucleotides: TGCGCCAGCAGCCCAACTAGCGGGAGTTTCTACGAGCAGTACTTC.

The rearrangement joins TRBV7-9 to TRBJ2-7; TRBD1 matches at 9 bases. The CDR3 is made up of 14 amino acids. The V segment lost 5 bases and the J segment 3 bases; nucleotides outside the gene matches: 5. CDR1 is SEHNR and CDR2 is FQNEAQ in the germline V gene (reference sequence). The CDR3 protein is CASSPWGQGYEQYF. The DNA of the CDR3 is TGTGCCAGCAGCCCGTGGGGACAGGGCTACGAGCAGTACTTC.

The sample holds a few counts of this clonotype. The chain combines TRBV19 with TRBJ2-1; 11 nucleotides match TRBD2. This CDR3 is 14 amino acids long. Germline CDR1 is LNHDA and CDR2 is SQIVND (reference sequence). The J segment lost 9 bases and the V segment lost 6 bases, leaving 7 bases of the junction unmatched. The DNA of the CDR3 is TGTGCCAGTAGAAGGGGACTAGCGGTCGGTGAGCAGTTCTTC. This translates into CASRRGLAVGEQFF.

This clonotype was found many times. CDR3 sequence (DNA): TGTGCCAGCAGCCCCACTAGCGGGGGATACAATGAGCAGTTCTTC. Protein sequence: CASSPTSGGYNEQFF. This chain joins TRBV6-2 or TRBV6-3 and TRBJ2-1; 11 bases align to TRBD2. Germline CDR1 and CDR2: MNHEY and SVGEGT. Trimming at V came to 6 bases and at J to 4 bases, leaving 5 bases not matched to a gene. CDR3 size: 15 residues.

At least ten counts were recorded for this clonotype. V is TRBV28 and J is TRBJ2-1; weak D call: TRBD2 (6 bases). Germline loops: CDR1 MDHEN, CDR2 SYDVKM. With 1 base removed from V and 16 bases from J, the gap between germline ends came to 23 bases. The CDR3 contains 15 residues. The CDR3 coding sequence is TGTGCCAGCAGTTTATATACTCGGACTGCGGGACCGGCATTCTTC. Translation gives CASSLYTRTAGPAFF.

The rearrangement uses TRBV6-2 or TRBV6-3 and TRBJ2-6, with a tentative D call TRBD1 (5 bases). Germline CDR1 reads MNHEY; CDR2 reads SVGEGT. CDR3 size: 12 residues. Trimming stripped 5 bases from V and 12 bases from J, with 11 bases between. CDR3 coding DNA: TGTGCCAGCAGTAAACCAGGGTTCGTCCTGACTTTC. Translation: CASSKPGFVLTF.

This clonotype was detected many times. The gene calls are TRBV20-1 and TRBJ1-1; possible D gene TRBD1, 5 bases. The germline V gene encodes CDR1 DFQATT and CDR2 SNEGSKA (reference sequence). The CDR3 runs to 14 residues. Trimming removed 6 bases at V and 4 bases at J, with 18 bases between. This chain's CDR3 is CSAPGPGGGTEAFF. The CDR3 region has the DNA TGCAGTGCGCCCGGACCCGGGGGAGGCACTGAAGCTTTCTTT.

This clonotype was detected many times. This chain connects TRBV27 to TRBJ1-2, with TRBD1 identical over 11 bases. Trimming took 6 bases from V and 6 from J; bases not matched to a gene: 6. Germline V lookup: CDR1 MNHEY, CDR2 SMNVEV (reference sequence). The CDR3 has 14 amino acids. CDR3 loop: CASSLGQGANGYTF. The CDR3 DNA reads TGTGCCAGCAGCCTCGGACAGGGGGCTAATGGCTACACCTTC.

This chain links TRBV3-1 with TRBJ2-1; 10 bases agree with TRBD1. Germline assignment: CDR1 LGHDT and CDR2 YNNKEL (reference sequence). V lost 5 bases, J lost 8 bases, and 9 bases stayed unmatched. The CDR3 length is 15 residues. DNA of the CDR3: TGTGCCAGCAGCTACGGACAGGGGGGGATCGATGAGCAGTTCTTC. It is translated as CASSYGQGGIDEQFF.

J is TRBJ1-1 and V is TRBV6-6; 8 nucleotides agree with TRBD1. V lost 7 bases and J lost 6; bases outside the gene matches: 16. This CDR3 is built from 16 residues. The germline V gene has CDR1 MNHNY and CDR2 SVGAGI (reference sequence). This CDR3 is CASTPSGGASVAEAFF. The CDR3 coding sequence is TGTGCCAGCACACCTTCAGGGGGCGCCTCTGTAGCTGAAGCTTTCTTT.

This clonotype was detected many times. The chain has TRBV6-2 or TRBV6-3 and TRBJ2-1, with no clear D. The CDR3 runs 14 residues. Germline values: CDR1 MNHEY, CDR2 SVGEGT. V was trimmed by 6 bases and J by 0 bases, leaving 9 bases between them. DNA for the CDR3: TGTGCCAGCAGAGACCCCGGCTCCTACAATGAGCAGTTCTTC. Translated: CASRDPGSYNEQFF.

This clonotype was counted at least ten times. The J gene is TRBJ1-6, the V gene TRBV19; D not resolved. Between the trimmed V and J ends, which lost 3 bases and 9 bases, there was a span of 9 bases. CDR1 LNHDA and CDR2 SQIVND come from the germline V gene (reference sequence). The CDR3 length is 13 residues. CDR3 nucleotides: TGTGCCAGTAGTATCGGTCGGGGTTCACCCCTCCACTTT. This encodes CASSIGRGSPLHF.

To note about this clonotype: A far larger clone is off by one base, so a read error is likely. The chain combines TRBV9 with TRBJ2-7, with 8 bases that match TRBD1. Germline V gene data show CDR1 as SGDLS and CDR2 as YYNGEE. The CDR3 has 14 residues. V was pared by 3 bases and J by 7 bases, with 9 bases of the junction left unmatched. The CDR3 spells CASSGQGSYNEQYF. The CDR3 coding sequence is TGTGCCAGCAGCGGACAGGGGTCCTACAATGAGCAGTACTTC.

A word on this clonotype: A far larger clone lies a single base away; this is likely a read error. V is TRBV5-1 and J is TRBJ2-1; TRBD1 matches at 7 bases. The germline V gene has CDR1 SGHRS and CDR2 YFSETQ. The CDR3 has 13 residues. J lost 10 bases, V lost 5 bases, and 9 bases had no gene match. The CDR3 reads CASSSQGSYEQFF. DNA for the CDR3: TGCGCCAGCAGTTCACAGGGGTCCTACGAGCAGTTCTTC. The variable domain in full, with the rest retrieved from reference TRBV5-1 and TRBJ2-1, is KAGVTQTPRYLIKTRGQQVTLSCSPISGHRSVSWYQQTPGQGLQFLFEYFSETQRNKGNFPGRFSGRQFSNSRSEMNVSTLELGDSALYLCASSSQGSYEQFFGPGTRLTVL.

Of note for this clonotype: It differs at one base from a far larger clone, so likely a read error. The rearrangement joins TRBV6-2 or TRBV6-3 to TRBJ2-1; TRBD1 matches at 8 bases. Germline V gives CDR1 MNHEY, CDR2 SVGEGT. The CDR3 runs 14 residues. The CDR3 DNA reads TGTGCCATCAGTCTAGGACAGGGACTCGGTGAGCAGTTCTTC. Translating gives CAISLGQGLGEQFF.

This chain connects TRBV19 to TRBJ2-5; no reliable D call. Trimming pared 7 bases from V and 1 base from J, leaving 10 bases between. Germline CDR1 and CDR2: LNHDA and SQIVND (reference sequence). The CDR3 runs 13 residues. The CDR3 coding sequence is TGTGCCAGTACTGGCCAAGCCCAAGAGACCCAGTACTTC. Translation: CASTGQAQETQYF. The full variable domain, completed using reference TRBV19 and TRBJ2-5, is DGGITQSPKYLFRKEGQNVTLSCEQNLNHDAMYWYRQDPGQGLRLIYYSQIVNDFQKGDIAEGYSVSREKKESFPLTVTSAQKNPTAFYLCASTGQAQETQYFGPGTRLLVL.

This clonotype appeared many times. This rearrangement joins TRBV12-3 or TRBV12-4 to TRBJ2-1, with 9 bases identical to TRBD1. The V gene end was trimmed by 6 bases and the J gene end by 1 base; junction bases not matched to a gene: 4. The CDR3 covers 15 residues. The CDR3 DNA follows: TGTGCCAGCAGAAAACAGGGGGCTTCCTACAATGAGCAGTTCTTC. This sequence encodes CASRKQGASYNEQFF.

This clonotype was recorded at least ten times. The J gene is TRBJ2-1, the V gene TRBV24-1; 8 positions match TRBD2. The CDR3 extends over 12 amino acids. V trimming: 6 bases; J trimming: 8 bases; junction bases outside the gene matches: 2. CDR1 is KGHDR, CDR2 SFDVKD, per germline. CDR3 residues: CATSSGRDEQFF. The CDR3 nucleotides read TGTGCCACCAGTAGCGGGAGAGATGAGCAGTTCTTC.

This clonotype was recorded at least ten times. This chain links TRBV28 with TRBJ2-7, with a tentative D call TRBD1 (5 bases). Germline V gene data show CDR1 as MDHEN and CDR2 as SYDVKM. CDR3 length equals 13 residues. Trimming took off 6 bases at V and 5 bases at J, with 14 bases between the two ends. This CDR3 is CASSPGRVNEQYF. CDR3 coding DNA: TGTGCCAGCAGCCCAGGCAGGGTGAACGAGCAGTACTTC.